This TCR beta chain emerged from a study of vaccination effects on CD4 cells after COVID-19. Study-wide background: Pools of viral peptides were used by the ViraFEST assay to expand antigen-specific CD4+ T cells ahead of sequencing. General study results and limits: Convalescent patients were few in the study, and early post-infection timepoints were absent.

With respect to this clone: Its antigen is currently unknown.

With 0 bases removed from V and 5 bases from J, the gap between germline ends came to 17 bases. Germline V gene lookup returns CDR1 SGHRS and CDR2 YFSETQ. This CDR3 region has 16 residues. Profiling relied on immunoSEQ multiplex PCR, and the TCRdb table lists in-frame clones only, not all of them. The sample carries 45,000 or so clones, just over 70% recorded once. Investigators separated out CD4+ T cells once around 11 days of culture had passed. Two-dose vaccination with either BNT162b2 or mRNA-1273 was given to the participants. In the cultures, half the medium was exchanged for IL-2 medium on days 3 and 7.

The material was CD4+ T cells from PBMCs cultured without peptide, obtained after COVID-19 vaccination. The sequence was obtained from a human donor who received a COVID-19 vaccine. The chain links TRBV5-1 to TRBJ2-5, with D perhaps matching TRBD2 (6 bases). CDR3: CASSLVGGSLVETQYF. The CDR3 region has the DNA TGCGCCAGCAGCTTGGTTGGAGGGAGCCTTGTGGAGACCCAGTACTTC.